This TCR beta chain was profiled in a study of technical replicates of blood from several donors. The germline gives CDR1 SGHVS, CDR2 FNYEAQ. This CDR3 region has 14 residues. Trimming took off 4 bases at V and 4 bases at J, with 14 bases between the two ends. The assay was immunoSEQ multiplex PCR, and TCRdb's table has in-frame clones only and misses some. Of about 62,000 clones detected, roughly 86% appear once; the ten largest clones hold 4.5% to 5%. The clonotype was recovered from a human donor in good health. Some clones in this sample may be carry-over from other donors' samples. V and J are TRBV7-6 and TRBJ2-7; perhaps TRBD1 as D (5 bases). The specimen was PBMCs. The DNA for the CDR3 is TGTGCCAGCAGCTCGACAGTTGGGTTTTACGAGCAGTACTTC. It encodes CASSSTVGFYEQYF.